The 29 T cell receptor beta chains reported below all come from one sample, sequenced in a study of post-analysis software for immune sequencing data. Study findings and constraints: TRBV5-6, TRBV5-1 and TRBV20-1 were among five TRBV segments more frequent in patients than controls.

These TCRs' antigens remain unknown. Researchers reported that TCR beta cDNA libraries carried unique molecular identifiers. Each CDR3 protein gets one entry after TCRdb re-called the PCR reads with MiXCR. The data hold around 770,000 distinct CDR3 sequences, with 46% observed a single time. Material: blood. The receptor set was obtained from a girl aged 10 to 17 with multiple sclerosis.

CDR3 residues: CATSGTSGSSYNEQFF. CDR3 bases: TGTGCCACCAGTGGGACTAGCGGGAGCTCCTACAATGAGCAGTTCTTC. The chain carries TRBV24-1 and TRBJ2-1; TRBD2 matches at 13 bases. This CDR3 has 16 residues. Germline-derived CDR1 and CDR2 are KGHDR and SFDVKD. The trim removed 5 bases at V and 0 bases at J, leaving 0 bases unmatched.

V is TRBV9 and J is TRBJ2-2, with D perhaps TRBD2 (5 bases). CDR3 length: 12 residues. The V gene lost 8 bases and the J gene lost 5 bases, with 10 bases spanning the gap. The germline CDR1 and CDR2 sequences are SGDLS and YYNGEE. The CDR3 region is CASERGTGELFF. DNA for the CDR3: TGTGCCAGTGAGAGAGGGACCGGGGAGCTGTTTTTT.

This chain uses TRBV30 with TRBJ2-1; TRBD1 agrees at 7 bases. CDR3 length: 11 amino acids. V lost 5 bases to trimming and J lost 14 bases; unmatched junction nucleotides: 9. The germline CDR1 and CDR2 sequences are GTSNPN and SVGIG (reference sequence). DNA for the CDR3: TGTGCCTGGGTCGAGGGGGCTAGTAAGTTCTTC. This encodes CAWVEGASKFF.

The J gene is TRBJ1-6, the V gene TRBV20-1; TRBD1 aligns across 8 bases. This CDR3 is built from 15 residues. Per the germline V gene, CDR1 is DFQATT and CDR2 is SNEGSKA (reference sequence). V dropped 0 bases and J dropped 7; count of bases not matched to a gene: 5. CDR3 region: CSARDQGAGNSPLHF. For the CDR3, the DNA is TGCAGTGCTAGAGATCAGGGGGCGGGCAATTCACCCCTCCACTTT.

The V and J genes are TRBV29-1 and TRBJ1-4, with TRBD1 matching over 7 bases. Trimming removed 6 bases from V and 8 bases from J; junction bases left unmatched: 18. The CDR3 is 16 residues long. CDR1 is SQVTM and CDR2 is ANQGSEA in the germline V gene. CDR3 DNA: TGCAGCGTCCCAGGTGAGGGGGACAGCTCCGTAGAAAAACTGTTTTTT. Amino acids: CSVPGEGDSSVEKLFF.

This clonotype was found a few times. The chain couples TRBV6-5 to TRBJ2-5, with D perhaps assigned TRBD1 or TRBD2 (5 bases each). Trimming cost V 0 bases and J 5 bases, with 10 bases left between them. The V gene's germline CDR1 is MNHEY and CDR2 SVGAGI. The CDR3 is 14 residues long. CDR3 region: CASSYSRGMETQYF. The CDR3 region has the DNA TGTGCCAGCAGTTACTCGAGGGGTATGGAGACCCAGTACTTC.

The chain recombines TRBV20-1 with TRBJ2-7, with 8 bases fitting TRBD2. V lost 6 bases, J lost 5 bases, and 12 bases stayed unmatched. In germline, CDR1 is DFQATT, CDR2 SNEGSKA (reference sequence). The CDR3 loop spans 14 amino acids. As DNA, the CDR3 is TGCAGTGCCTGGGCCGGACTAGCTAAGGACGAGCAGTACTTC. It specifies CSAWAGLAKDEQYF.

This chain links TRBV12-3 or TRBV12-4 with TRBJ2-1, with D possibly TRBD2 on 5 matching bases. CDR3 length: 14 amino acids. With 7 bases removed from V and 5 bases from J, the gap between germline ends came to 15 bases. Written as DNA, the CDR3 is TGTGCCAGCACCCTGCGGGCAACTGACAATGAGCAGTTCTTC. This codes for CASTLRATDNEQFF.

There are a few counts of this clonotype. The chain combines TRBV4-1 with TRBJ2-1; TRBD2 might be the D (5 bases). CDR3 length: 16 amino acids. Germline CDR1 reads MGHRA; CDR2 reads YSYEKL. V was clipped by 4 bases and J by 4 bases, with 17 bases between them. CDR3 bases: TGCGCCAGCAGCCCTGCTTCGGCGGGTTCTTACAATGAGCAGTTCTTC. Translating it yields CASSPASAGSYNEQFF.

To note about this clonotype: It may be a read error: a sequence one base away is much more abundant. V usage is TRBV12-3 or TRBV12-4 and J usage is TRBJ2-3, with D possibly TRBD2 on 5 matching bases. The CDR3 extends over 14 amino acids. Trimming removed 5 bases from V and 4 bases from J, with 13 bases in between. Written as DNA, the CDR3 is TGTGCCAGCAGTAGAGGCGGAGGCGCAGATACGCAGTATTTT. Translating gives CASSRGGGADTQYF.

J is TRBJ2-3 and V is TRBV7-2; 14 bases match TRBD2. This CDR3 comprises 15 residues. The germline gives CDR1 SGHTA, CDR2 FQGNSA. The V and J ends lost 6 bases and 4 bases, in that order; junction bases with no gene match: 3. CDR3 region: CASRGTSGSADTQYF. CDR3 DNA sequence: TGTGCCAGCAGAGGGACTAGCGGGAGCGCAGATACGCAGTATTTT.

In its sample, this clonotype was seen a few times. The CDR3: CASSPRWGLATQETQYF. CDR3 nucleotides: TGTGCCAGCAGCCCCCGGTGGGGACTAGCGACCCAAGAGACCCAGTACTTC. The chain employs TRBV5-6 and TRBJ2-5; 10 bases map to TRBD2. The CDR3 has 17 residues. The V segment lost 4 bases and the J segment 1 base; nucleotides outside the gene matches: 10. Germline V lookup: CDR1 SGHDT, CDR2 YYEEEE.

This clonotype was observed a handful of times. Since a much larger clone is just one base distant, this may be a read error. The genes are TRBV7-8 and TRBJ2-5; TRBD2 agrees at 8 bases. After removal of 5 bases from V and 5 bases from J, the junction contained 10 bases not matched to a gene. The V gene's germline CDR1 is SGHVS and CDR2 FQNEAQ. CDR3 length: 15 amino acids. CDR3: CASSPLTGGVETQYF. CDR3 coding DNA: TGTGCCAGCAGCCCACTAACGGGAGGGGTGGAGACCCAGTACTTC.

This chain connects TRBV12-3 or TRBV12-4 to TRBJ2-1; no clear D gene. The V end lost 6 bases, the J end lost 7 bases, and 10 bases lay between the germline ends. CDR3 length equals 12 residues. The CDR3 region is CASSRTANEQFF. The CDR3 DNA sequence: TGTGCCAGCAGCCGGACGGCAAATGAGCAGTTCTTC.

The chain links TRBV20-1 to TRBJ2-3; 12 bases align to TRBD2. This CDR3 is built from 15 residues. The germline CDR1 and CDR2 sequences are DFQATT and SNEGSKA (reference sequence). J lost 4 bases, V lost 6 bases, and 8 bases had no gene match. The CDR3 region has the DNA TGCAGTGCAACGCCCCTAGCGGGAGGGTCAGATACGCAGTATTTT. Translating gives CSATPLAGGSDTQYF.

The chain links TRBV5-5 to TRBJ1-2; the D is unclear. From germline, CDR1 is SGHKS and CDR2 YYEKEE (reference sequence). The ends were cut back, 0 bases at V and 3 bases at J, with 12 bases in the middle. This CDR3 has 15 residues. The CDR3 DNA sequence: TGTGCCAGCAGCTTGGAGAGCCAGACTTACTATGGCTACACCTTC. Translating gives CASSLESQTYYGYTF.

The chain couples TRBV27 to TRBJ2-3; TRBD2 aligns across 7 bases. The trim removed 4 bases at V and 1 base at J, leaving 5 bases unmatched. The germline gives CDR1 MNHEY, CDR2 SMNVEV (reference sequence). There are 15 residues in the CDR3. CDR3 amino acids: CASSWASGRTDTQYF. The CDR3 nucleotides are TGTGCCAGCAGTTGGGCTAGCGGACGCACAGATACGCAGTATTTT.

The CDR3 nucleotides are TGTGCCAGCAGCCAAGAGGGGGGACTAGCGGGAGCGGTCCGTGAGCAGTTCTTC. Translated, it gives CASSQEGGLAGAVREQFF. V usage is TRBV3-1 and J usage is TRBJ2-1; 14 positions agree with TRBD2. This CDR3 region has 18 residues. V shed 0 bases and J 9 bases; nucleotides not matched to a gene: 10. CDR1 LGHDT and CDR2 YNNKEL come from the germline V gene (reference sequence).

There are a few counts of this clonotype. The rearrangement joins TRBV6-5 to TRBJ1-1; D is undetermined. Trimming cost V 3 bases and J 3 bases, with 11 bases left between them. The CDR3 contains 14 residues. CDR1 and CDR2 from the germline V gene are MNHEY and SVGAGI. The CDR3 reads CASSYIQAYTEAFF. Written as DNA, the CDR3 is TGTGCCAGCAGTTATATTCAGGCCTACACTGAAGCTTTCTTT.

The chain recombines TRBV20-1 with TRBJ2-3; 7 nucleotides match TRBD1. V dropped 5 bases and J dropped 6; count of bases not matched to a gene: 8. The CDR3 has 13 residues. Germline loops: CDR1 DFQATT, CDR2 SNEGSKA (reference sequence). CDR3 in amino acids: CSADTGVIDTQYF. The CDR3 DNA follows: TGCAGTGCTGATACAGGGGTTATCGATACGCAGTATTTT.

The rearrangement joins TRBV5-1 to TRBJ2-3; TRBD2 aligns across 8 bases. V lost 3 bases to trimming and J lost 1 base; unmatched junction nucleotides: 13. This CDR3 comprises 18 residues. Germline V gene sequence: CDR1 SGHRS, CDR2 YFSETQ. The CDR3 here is CASSSEGTRNPRTDTQYF. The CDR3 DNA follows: TGCGCCAGCAGCTCCGAGGGGACTAGGAATCCCCGCACAGATACGCAGTATTTT. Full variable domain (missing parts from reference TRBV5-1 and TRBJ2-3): KAGVTQTPRYLIKTRGQQVTLSCSPISGHRSVSWYQQTPGQGLQFLFEYFSETQRNKGNFPGRFSGRQFSNSRSEMNVSTLELGDSALYLCASSSEGTRNPRTDTQYFGPGTRLTVL.

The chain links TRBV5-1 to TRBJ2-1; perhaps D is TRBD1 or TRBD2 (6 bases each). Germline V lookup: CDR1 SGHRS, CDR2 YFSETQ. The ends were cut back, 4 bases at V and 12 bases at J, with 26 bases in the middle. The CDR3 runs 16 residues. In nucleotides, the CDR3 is TGCGCCAGCAGCCCCATCCAGACAGGACCATTGGGGGGGCAGTTCTTC. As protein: CASSPIQTGPLGGQFF.

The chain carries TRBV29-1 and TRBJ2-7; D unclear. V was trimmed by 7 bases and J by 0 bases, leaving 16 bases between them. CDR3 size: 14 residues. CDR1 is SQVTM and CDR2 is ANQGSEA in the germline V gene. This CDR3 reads CSALYGVSSYEQYF. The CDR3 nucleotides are TGCAGCGCCCTCTATGGCGTCAGCTCCTACGAGCAGTACTTC.

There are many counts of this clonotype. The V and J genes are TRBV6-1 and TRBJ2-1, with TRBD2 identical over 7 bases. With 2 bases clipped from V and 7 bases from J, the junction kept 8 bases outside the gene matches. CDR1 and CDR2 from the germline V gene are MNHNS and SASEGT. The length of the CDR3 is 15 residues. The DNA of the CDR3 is TGTGCCAGCAGTGAAAACGGGGAGGGCGGAAATGAGCAGTTCTTC. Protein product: CASSENGEGGNEQFF.

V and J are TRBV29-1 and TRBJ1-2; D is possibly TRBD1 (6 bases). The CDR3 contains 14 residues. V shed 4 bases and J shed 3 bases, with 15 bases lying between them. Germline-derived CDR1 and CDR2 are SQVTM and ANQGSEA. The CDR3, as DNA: TGCAGCGTTGTATCTCCGGCAGGGGACTATGGCTACACCTTC. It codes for CSVVSPAGDYGYTF.

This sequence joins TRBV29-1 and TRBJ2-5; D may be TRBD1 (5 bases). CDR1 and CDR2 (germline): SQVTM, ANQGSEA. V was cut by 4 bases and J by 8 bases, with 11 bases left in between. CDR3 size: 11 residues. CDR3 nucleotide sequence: TGCAGCGTTGGCAGGGAAGGAACCCAGTACTTC. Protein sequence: CSVGREGTQYF.

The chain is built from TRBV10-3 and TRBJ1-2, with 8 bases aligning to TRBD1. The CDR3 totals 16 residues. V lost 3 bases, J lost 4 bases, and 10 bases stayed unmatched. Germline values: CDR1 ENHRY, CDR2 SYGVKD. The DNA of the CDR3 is TGTGCCATCAGTGAATGGACAGGGAAGGGAGCCTATGGCTACACCTTC. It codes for CAISEWTGKGAYGYTF.

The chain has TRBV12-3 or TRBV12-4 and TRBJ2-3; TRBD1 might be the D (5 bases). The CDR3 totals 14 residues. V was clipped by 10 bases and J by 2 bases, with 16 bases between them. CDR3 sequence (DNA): TGTGCCACAGGACATGCTGGGCCCACAGATACGCAGTATTTT. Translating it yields CATGHAGPTDTQYF.

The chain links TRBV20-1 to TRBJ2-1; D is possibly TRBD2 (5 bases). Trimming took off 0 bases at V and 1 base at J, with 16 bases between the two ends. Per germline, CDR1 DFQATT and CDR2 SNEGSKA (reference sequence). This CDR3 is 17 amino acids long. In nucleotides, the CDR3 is TGCAGTGCTAGAGATCAGGCGGGCCCGTTTTCCTACAATGAGCAGTTCTTC. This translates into CSARDQAGPFSYNEQFF.